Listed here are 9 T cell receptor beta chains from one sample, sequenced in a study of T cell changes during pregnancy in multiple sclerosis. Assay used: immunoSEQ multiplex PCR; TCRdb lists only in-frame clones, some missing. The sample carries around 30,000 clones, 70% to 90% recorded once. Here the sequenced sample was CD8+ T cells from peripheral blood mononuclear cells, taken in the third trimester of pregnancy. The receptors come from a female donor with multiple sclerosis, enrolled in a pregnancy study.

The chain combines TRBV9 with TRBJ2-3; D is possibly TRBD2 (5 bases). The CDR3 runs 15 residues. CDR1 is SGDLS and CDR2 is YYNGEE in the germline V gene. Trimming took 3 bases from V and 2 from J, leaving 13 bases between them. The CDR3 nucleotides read TGTGCCAGCAGCGGGCTTAGCGATGCCACAGATACGCAGTATTTT. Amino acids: CASSGLSDATDTQYF. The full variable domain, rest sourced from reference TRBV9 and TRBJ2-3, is DSGVTQTPKHLITATGQRVTLRCSPRSGDLSVYWYQQSLDQGLQFLIQYYNGEERAKGNILERFSAQQFPDLHSELNLSSLELGDSALYFCASSGLSDATDTQYFGPGTRLTVL.

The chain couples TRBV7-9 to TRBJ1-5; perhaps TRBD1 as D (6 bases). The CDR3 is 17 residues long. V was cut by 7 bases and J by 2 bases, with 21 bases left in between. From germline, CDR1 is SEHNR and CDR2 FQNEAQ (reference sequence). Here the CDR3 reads CASTTGGLNDGNQPQHF. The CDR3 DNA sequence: TGTGCCAGCACCACCGGGGGGCTCAACGATGGCAATCAGCCCCAGCATTTT. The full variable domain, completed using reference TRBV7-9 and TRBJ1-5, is DTGVSQNPRHKITKRGQNVTFRCDPISEHNRLYWYRQTLGQGPEFLTYFQNEAQLEKSRLLSDRFSAERPKGSFSTLEIQRTEQGDSAMYLCASTTGGLNDGNQPQHFGDGTRLSIL.

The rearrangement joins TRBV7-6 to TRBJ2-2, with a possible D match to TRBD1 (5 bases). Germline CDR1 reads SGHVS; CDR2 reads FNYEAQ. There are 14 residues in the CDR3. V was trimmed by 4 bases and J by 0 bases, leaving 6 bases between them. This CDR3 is CASSSGSNTGELFF. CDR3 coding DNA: TGTGCCAGCAGCTCAGGGTCGAACACCGGGGAGCTGTTTTTT.

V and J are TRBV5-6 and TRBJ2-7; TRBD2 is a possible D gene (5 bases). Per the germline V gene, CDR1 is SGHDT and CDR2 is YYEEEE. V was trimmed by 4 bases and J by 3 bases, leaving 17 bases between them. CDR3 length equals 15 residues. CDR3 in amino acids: CASSPKRGGRYEQYF. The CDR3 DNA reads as TGTGCCAGCAGCCCGAAAAGAGGAGGACGCTACGAGCAGTACTTC.

Here the CDR3 DNA reads TGTGCCAGCACACCCCTAGGCGGGACTCCCGCCTACGAGCAGTACTTC. Protein sequence: CASTPLGGTPAYEQYF. The V call is TRBV2, the J call TRBJ2-7; tentative D call: TRBD2 (6 bases). This CDR3 contains 16 residues. CDR1 is SNHLY and CDR2 is FYNNEI in the germline V gene. Trimming took off 7 bases at V and 2 bases at J, with 21 bases between the two ends.

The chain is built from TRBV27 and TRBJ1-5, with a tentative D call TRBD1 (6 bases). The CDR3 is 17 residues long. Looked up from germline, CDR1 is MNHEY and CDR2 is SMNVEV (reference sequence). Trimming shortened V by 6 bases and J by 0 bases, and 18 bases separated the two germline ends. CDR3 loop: CASRNRQDPYSNQPQHF. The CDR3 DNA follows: TGTGCCAGCAGAAACCGACAGGACCCATATAGCAATCAGCCCCAGCATTTT.

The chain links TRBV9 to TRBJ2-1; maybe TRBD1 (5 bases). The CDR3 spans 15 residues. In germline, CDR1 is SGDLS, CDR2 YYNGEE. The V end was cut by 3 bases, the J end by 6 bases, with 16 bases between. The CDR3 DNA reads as TGTGCCAGCAGCGAGCAGGGCCCCGGTGGCAATGAGCAGTTCTTC. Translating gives CASSEQGPGGNEQFF.

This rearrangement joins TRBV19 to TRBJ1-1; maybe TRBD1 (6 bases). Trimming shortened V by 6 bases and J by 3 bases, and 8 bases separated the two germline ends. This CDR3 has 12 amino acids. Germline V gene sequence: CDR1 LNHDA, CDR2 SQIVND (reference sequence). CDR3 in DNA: TGTGCCAGTAGAGGGGGGGACACTGAAGCTTTCTTT. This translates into CASRGGDTEAFF.

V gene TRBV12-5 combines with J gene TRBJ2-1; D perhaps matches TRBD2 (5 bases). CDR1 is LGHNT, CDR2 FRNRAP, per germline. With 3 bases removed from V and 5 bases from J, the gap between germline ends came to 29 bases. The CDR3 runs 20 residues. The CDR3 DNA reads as TGTGCTAGTGGTTTCCTGAGGGTAACCTCGTATCCCTCTTATGACAATGAGCAGTTCTTC. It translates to CASGFLRVTSYPSYDNEQFF.